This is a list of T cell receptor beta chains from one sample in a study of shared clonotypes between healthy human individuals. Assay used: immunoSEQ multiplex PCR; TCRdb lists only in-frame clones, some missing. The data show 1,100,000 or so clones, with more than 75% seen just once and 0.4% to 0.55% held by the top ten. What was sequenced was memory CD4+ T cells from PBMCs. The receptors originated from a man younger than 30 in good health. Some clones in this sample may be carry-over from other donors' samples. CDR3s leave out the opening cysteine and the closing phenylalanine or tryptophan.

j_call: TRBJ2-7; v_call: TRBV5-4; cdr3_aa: ASSLVQASSGEQY
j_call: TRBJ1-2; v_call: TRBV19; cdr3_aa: ASRGQGSYGYT
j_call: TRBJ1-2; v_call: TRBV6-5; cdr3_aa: ASSLQGIGGYGYT
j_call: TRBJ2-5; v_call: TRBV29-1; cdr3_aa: SVRSGQETQY
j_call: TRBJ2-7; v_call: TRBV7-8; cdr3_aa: ASSLVAGGVYEQY
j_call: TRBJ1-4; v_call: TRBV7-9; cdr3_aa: ASSPPWDEGEKLF
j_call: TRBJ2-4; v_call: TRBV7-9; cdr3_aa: ASSFTTGVIAKNIQY
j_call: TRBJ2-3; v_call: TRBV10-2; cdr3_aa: ASRGGRAVDTQY
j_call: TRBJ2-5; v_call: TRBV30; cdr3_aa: AWTFGETQY
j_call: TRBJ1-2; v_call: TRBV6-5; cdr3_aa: ASSYWGGDGYT
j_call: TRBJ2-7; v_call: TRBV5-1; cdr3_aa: ASTSGTSEAYEQY
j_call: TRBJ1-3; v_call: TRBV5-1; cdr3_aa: ASSLAPRGNTIY
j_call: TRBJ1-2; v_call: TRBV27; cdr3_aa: ASSSQGLAGYT
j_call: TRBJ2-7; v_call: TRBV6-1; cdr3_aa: ASTTAYEQY
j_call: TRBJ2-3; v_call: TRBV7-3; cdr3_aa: ASSLGTGADTQY
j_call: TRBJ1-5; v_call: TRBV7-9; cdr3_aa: ASSHSNQPQH
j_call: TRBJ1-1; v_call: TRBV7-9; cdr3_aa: ASSPETLWGTEAF
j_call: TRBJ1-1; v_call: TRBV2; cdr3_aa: ASRARPGNTEAF
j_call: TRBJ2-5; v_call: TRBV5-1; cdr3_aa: ASRTGPIQETQY
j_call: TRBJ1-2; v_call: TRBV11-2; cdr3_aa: ASSLAGNGYT
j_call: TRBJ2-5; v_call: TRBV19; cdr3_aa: ASSTRNRVLYQETQY
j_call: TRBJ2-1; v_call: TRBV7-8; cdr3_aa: ASSLARLPPKNEQF
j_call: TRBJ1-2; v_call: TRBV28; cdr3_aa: ASSPMKRGTPT
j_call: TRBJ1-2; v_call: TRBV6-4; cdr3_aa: ASSDSTLRRRGYT
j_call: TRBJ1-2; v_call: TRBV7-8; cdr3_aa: ASSAGTTYGYT
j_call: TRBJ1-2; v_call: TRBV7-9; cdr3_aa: ASSLAPAANNYGYT
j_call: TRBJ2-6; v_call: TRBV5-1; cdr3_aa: ASSLGASSGANVLT
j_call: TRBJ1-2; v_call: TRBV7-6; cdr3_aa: ASSLVAGQNYGYT
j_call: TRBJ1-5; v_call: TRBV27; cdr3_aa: ASSLRQGDQPQH
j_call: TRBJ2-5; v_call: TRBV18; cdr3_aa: ASSPGTGKARGETQY
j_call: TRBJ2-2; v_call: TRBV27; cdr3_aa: ASSFGRIAGGLVGELF
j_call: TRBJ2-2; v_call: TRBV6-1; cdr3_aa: ASSTGAGDTGELF
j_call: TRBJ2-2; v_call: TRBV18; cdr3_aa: ASSPQENTGELF
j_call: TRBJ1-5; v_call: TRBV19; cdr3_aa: ASSRQGNNQPQH
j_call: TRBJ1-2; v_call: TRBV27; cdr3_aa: ASSRSRDSGYT
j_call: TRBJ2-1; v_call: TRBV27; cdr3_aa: ASSYRRSYNEQF
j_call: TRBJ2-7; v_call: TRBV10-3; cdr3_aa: ATWFGTSGHEQY
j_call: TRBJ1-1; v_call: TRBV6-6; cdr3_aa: ASTISPGQSEAF
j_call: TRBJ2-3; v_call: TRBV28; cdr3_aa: ASLREMTDTQY
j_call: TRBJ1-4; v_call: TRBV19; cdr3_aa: ASSITWDNEKLF
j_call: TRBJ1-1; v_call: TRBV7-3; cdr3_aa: ASSFLGMATEAF
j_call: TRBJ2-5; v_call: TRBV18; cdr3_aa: ASSLPPWAGAPETQY
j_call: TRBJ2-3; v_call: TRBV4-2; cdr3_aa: ASSQDGASGSDTQY
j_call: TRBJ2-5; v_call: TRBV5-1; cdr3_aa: ASSPRTSGAYQETQY
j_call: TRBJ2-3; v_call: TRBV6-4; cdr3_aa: ASSSDTQY
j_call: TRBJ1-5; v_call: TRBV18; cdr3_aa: ASSPNLNAGQPQH
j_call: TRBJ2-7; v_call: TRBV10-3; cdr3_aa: AISASYEQY
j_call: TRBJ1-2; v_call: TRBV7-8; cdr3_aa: ASSLVMGVNYGYT
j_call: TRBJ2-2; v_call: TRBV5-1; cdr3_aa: ASSVGPQTAYTGELF
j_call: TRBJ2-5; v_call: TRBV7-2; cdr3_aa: ASSFTSGRALETQY
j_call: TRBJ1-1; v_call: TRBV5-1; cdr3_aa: ASSLGRATEAF